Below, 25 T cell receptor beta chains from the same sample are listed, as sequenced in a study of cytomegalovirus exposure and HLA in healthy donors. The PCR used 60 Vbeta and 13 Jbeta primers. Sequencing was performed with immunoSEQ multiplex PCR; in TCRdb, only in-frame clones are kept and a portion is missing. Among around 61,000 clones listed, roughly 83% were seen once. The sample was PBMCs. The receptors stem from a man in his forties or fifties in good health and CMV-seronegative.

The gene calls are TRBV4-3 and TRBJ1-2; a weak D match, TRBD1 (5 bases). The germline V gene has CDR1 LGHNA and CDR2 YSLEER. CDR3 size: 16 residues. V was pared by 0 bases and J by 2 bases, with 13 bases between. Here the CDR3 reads CASSQDVGQANYGYTF. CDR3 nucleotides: TGCGCCAGCAGCCAAGATGTGGGGCAGGCGAACTATGGCTACACCTTC.

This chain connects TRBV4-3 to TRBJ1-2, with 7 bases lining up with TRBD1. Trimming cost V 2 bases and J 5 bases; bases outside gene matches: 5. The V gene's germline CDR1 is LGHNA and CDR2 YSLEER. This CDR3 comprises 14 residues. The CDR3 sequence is CASSQLRQGYGYTF. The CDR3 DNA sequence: TGCGCCAGCAGCCAACTCAGACAGGGTTATGGCTACACCTTC.

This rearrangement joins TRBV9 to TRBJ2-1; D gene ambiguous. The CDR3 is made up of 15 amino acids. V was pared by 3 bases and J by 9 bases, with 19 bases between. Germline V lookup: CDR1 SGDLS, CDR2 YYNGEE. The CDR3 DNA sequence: TGTGCCAGCAGCGCCCTGACCAATGTGAACAGTGAGCAGTTCTTC. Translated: CASSALTNVNSEQFF.

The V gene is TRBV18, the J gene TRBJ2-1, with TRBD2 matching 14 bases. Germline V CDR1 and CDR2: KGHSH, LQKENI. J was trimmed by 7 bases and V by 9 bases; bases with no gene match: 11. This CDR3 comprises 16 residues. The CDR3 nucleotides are TGTGCCAGTCGACTAGCGGGGGGGCCAGGTGGTAATGAGCAGTTCTTC. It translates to CASRLAGGPGGNEQFF.

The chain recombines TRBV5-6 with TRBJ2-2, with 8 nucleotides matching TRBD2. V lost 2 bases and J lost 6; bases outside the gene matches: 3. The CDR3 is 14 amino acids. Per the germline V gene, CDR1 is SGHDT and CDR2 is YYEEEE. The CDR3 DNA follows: TGTGCCAGCAGCTTCCGGGGGGGGCCCGGGGAGCTGTTTTTT. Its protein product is CASSFRGGPGELFF. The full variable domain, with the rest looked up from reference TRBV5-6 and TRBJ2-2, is DAGVTQSPTHLIKTRGQQVTLRCSPKSGHDTVSWYQQALGQGPQFIFQYYEEEERQRGNFPDRFSGHQFPNYSSELNVNALLLGDSALYLCASSFRGGPGELFFGEGSRLTVL.

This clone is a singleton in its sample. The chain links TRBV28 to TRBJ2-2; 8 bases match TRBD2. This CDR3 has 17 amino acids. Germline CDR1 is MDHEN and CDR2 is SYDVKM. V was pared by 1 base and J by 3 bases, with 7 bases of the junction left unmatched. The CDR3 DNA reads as TGTGCCAGCAGTTTATTCGGGGGGGCAGTTGACACCGGGGAGCTGTTTTTT. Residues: CASSLFGGAVDTGELFF.

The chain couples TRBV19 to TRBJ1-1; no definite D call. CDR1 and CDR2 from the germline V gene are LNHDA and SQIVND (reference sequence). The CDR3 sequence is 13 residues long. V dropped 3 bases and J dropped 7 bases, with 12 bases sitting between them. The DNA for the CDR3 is TGTGCCAGTAGTATGGGTCTCCGGGGTGAAGCTTTCTTT. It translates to CASSMGLRGEAFF.

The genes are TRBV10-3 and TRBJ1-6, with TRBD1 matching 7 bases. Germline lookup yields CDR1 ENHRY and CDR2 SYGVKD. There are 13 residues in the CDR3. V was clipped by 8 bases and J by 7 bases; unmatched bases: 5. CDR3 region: CAIARGQNSPLHF. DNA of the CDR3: TGTGCCATCGCGAGGGGGCAGAATTCACCCCTCCACTTT.

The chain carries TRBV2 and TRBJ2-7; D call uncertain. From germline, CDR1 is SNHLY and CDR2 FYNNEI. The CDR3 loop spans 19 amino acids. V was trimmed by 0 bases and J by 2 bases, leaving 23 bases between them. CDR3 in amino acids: CASSEALPRMDMRPYEQYV. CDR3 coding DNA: TGTGCCAGCAGTGAAGCGCTCCCGAGGATGGATATGCGTCCCTACGAGCAGTACGTC.

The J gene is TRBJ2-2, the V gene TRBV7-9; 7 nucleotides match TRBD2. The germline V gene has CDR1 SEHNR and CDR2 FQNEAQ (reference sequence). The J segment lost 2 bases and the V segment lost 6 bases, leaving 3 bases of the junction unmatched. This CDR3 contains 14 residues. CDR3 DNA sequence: TGTGCCAGCAGTAAAGCGGGAAACACCGGGGAGCTGTTTTTT. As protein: CASSKAGNTGELFF.

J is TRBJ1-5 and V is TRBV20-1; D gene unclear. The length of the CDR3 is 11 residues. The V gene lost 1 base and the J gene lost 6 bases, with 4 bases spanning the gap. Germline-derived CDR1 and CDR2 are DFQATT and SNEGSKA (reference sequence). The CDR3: CSARAGQPQHF. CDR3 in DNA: TGCAGTGCTAGAGCGGGTCAGCCCCAGCATTTT.

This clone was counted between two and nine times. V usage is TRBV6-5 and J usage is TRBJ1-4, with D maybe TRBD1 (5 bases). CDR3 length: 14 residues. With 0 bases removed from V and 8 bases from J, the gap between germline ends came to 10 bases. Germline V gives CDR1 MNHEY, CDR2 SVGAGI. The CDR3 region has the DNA TGTGCCAGCAGTTACTCCAGGGTTCGGGAAAAACTGTTTTTT. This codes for CASSYSRVREKLFF.

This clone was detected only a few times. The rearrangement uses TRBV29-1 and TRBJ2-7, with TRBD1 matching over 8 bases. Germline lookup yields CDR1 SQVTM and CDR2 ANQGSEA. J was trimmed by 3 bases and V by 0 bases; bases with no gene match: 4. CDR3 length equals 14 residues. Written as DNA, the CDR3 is TGCAGCGTTGAAGAAGCAGGGGGCCGCTACGAGCAGTACTTC. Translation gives CSVEEAGGRYEQYF.

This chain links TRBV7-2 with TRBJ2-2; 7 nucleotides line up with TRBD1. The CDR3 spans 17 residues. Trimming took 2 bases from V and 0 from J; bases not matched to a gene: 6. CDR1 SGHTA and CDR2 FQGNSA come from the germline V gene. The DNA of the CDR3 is TGTGCCAGCAGCTTAACGACAGGGAATGCGAACACCGGGGAGCTGTTTTTT. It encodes CASSLTTGNANTGELFF. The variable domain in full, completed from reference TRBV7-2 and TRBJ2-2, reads GAGVSQSPSNKVTEKGKDVELRCDPISGHTALYWYRQSLGQGLEFLIYFQGNSAPDKSGLPSDRFSAERTGGSVSTLTIQRTQQEDSAVYLCASSLTTGNANTGELFFGEGSRLTVL.

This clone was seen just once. DNA for the CDR3: TGTGCCAGCAGTTACCCGGGACAGGACAATGAGCAGTTCTTC. Residues: CASSYPGQDNEQFF. This chain joins TRBV6-6 and TRBJ2-1, with 8 bases fitting TRBD1. Germline V gene data show CDR1 as MNHNY and CDR2 as SVGAGI (reference sequence). V gave up 2 bases and J gave up 5 bases; unmatched junction bases: 2. The CDR3 is made up of 14 amino acids.

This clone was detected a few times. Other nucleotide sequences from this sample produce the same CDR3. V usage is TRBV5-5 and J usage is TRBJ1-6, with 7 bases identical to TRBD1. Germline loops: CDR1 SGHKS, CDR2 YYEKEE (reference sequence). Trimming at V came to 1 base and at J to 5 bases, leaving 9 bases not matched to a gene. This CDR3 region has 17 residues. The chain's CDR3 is CASSLLTGHRDNSPLHF. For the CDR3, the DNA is TGTGCCAGCAGCTTGTTGACAGGGCATAGAGATAATTCACCCCTCCACTTT.

CDR3: CASTETGTGGNNQPQHF. DNA of the CDR3: TGTGCCAGTACCGAAACCGGGACAGGGGGTAACAATCAGCCCCAGCATTTT. The V and J genes are TRBV19 and TRBJ1-5; TRBD1 agrees at 11 bases. CDR3 size: 17 residues. V lost 7 bases and J lost 3; bases outside the gene matches: 11. Germline lookup yields CDR1 LNHDA and CDR2 SQIVND (reference sequence).

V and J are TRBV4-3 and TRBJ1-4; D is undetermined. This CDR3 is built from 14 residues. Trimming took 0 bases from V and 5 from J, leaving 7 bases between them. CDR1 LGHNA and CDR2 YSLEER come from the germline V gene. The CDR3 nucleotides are TGCGCCAGCAGCCAAGACCCCAGAAATGAAAAACTGTTTTTT. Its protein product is CASSQDPRNEKLFF.

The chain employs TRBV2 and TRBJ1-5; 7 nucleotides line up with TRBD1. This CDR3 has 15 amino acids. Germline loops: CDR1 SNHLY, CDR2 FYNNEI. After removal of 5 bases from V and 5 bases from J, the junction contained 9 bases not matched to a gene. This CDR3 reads CASSTWDSEDQPQHF. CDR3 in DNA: TGTGCCAGCAGTACCTGGGACAGTGAAGATCAGCCCCAGCATTTT.

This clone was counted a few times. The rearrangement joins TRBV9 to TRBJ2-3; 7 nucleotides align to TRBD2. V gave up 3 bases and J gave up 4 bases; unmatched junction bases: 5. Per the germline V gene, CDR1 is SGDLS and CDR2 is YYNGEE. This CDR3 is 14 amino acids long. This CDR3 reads CASSGAGWADTQYF. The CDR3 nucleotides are TGTGCCAGCAGCGGAGCGGGGTGGGCAGATACGCAGTATTTT.

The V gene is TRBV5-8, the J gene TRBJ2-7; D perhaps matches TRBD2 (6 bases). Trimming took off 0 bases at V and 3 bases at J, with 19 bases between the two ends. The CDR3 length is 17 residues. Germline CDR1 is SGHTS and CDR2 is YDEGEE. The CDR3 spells CASSLVVGAGPVYEQYF. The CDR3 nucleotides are TGTGCCAGCAGCTTGGTGGTTGGGGCGGGGCCCGTCTACGAGCAGTACTTC.

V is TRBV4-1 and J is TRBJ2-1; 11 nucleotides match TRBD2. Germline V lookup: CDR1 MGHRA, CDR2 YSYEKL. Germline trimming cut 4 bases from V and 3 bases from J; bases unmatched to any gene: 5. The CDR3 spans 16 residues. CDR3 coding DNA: TGCGCCAGCAGCCCGTTAACTAGCGGGGGCTACAATGAGCAGTTCTTC. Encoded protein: CASSPLTSGGYNEQFF.

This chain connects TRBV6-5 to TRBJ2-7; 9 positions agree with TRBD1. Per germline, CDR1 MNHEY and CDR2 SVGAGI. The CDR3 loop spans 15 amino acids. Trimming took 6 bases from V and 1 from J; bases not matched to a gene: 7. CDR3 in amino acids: CASSPGTGKSYEQYV. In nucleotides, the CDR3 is TGTGCCAGCAGCCCCGGGACAGGGAAATCCTACGAGCAGTACGTC.

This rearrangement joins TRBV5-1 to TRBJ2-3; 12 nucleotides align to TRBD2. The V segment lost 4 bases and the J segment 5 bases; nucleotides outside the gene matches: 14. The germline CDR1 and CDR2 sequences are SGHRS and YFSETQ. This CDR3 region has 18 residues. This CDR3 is CASSITSGGFLGQDTQYF. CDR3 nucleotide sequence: TGCGCCAGCAGCATCACTAGCGGGGGGTTCCTAGGACAAGATACGCAGTATTTT.

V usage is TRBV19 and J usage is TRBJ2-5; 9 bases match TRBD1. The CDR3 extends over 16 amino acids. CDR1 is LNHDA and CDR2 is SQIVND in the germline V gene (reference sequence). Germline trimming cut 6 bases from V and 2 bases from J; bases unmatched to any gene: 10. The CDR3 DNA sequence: TGTGCCAGTAGCCTTCCGGGACAGGGTCGGCAAGAGACCCAGTACTTC. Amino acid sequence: CASSLPGQGRQETQYF.